This record covers a single T cell receptor (beta chain). Antigen specificity is unknown. This CDR3 has 16 residues. J was trimmed by 2 bases and V by 2 bases; bases with no gene match: 6. Per germline, CDR1 MDHEN and CDR2 SYDVKM. The data were taken from a study of graft-versus-host responses after intestinal transplantation. TCRdb keeps only in-frame clones here, not all; method: immunoSEQ multiplex PCR. Altogether about 86,000 clones are present, approximately 90% being singletons, with the ten largest covering under 0.3%. The sequence derives from a human donor who was the organ donor for an intestinal transplant. The chain combines TRBV28 with TRBJ2-5; TRBD2 matches 9 bases. Material: unstimulated CD4+ T cells sorted from spleen or lymph node cells, obtained before transplant. CDR3 sequence (DNA): TGTGCCAGCAGTTTAGGAACAGGACTAGCGCAAGAGACCCAGTACTTC. Translating gives CASSLGTGLAQETQYF.